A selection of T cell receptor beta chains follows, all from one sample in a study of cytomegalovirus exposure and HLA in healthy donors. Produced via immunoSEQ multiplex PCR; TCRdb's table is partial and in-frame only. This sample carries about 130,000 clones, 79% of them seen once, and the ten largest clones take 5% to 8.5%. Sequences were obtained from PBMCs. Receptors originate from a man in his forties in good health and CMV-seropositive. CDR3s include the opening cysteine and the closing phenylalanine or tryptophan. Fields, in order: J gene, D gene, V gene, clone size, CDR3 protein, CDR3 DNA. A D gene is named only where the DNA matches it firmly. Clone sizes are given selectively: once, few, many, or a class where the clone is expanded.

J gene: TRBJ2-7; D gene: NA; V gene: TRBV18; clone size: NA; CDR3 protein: CASSPPTAYEQYF; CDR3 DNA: TGTGCCAGCTCACCACCGACAGCCTACGAGCAGTACTTC
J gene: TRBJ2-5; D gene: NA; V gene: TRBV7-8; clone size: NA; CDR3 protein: CASSLGQGYQETQYF; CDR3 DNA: TGTGCCAGCAGCTTAGGTCAGGGCTACCAAGAGACCCAGTACTTC
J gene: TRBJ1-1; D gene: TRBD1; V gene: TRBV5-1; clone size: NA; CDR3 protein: CASSLEYLGTGGTEAFF; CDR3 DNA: TGCGCCAGCAGCTTGGAATACCTCGGGACAGGGGGCACTGAAGCTTTCTTT
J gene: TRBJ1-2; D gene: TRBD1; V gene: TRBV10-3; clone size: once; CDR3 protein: CAISEEGASNYGYTF; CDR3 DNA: TGTGCCATCAGTGAGGAGGGGGCGAGTAACTATGGCTACACCTTC
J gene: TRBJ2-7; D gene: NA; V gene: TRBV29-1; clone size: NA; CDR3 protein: CSVERGSEQYF; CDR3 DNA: TGCAGCGTTGAAAGGGGGAGCGAGCAGTACTTC
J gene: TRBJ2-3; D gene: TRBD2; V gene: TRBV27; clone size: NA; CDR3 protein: CASSWTSGRGPDTQYF; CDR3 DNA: TGTGCCAGCAGTTGGACTAGCGGGAGAGGTCCGGATACGCAGTATTTT
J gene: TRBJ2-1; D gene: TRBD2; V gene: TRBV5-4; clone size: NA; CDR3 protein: CASSPLSGTSSNEQFF; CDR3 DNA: TGTGCCAGCAGCCCCCTTTCGGGGACTAGTTCCAATGAGCAGTTCTTC
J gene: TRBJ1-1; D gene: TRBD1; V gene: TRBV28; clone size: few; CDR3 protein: CASRRGQGASEAFF; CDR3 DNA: TGTGCCAGCAGGAGGGGACAGGGGGCATCTGAAGCTTTCTTT
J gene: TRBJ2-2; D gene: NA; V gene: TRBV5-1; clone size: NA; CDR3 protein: CASNPGGGGTGELFF; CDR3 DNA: TGCGCCAGCAACCCTGGGGGGGGCGGCACCGGGGAGCTGTTTTTT
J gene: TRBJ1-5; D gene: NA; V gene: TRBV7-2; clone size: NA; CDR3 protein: CASSLDTGSIQPQHF; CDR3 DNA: TGTGCCAGCAGCTTAGACACAGGTTCAATTCAGCCCCAGCATTTT
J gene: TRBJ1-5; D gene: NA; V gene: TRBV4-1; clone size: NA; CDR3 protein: CASSQETGYSNQPQHF; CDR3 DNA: TGCGCCAGCAGCCAAGAAACGGGTTATAGCAATCAGCCCCAGCATTTT
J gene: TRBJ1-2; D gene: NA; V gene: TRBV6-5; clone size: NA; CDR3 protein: CASSYRGLGGYTF; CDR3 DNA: TGTGCCAGCAGTTACCGCGGTCTCGGGGGCTACACCTTC
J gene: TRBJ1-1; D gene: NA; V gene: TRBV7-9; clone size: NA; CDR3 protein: CSSSTPRPEAFF; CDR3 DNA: TGTTCCAGCAGCACCCCGCGGCCTGAAGCTTTCTTT
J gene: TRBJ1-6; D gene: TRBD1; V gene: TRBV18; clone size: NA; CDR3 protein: CASSPLRDSNSPLHF; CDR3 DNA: TGTGCCAGCTCCCCCCTCCGGGACAGTAATTCACCCCTCCACTTT
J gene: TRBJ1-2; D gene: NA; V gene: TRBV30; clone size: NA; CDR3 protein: CAWNIRSRGGYTF; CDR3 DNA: TGTGCCTGGAATATCCGGTCACGAGGAGGCTACACCTTC
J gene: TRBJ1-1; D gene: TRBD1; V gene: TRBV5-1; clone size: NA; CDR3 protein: CASSADRGLGNTEAFF; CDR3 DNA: TGCGCCAGCAGCGCGGACAGGGGGCTCGGGAACACTGAAGCTTTCTTT
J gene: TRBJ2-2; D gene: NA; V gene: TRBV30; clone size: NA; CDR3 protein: CAWSVGGGELFF; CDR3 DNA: TGTGCCTGGAGTGTAGGGGGAGGGGAGCTGTTTTTT
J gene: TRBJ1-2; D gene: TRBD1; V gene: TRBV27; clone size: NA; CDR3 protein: CASSSWDRAYGYTF; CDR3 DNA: TGTGCCAGCAGTTCTTGGGACAGGGCCTATGGCTACACCTTC
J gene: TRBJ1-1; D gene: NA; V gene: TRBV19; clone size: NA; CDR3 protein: CASSVTDNTEAFF; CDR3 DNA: TGTGCCAGTAGTGTGACAGACAACACTGAAGCTTTCTTT
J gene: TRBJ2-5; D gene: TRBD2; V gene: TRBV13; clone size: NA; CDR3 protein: CASSTGLARQETQYF; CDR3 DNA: TGTGCCAGCAGCACCGGACTAGCGCGCCAAGAGACCCAGTACTTC